This T cell receptor (beta chain) was sequenced in a study of monozygotic twins with inflammatory bowel disease. Broader study findings: Distinguishing T cell subtypes was not possible.

About this clonotype itself: Its antigen is unknown.

TCRalpha and TCRbeta cDNA went through nested PCRs of approximately 17 and 9 cycles, two in total. TCRdb re-called the 5' RACE reads and catalogs CDR3 proteins one per entry, DNA excluded. The sample table includes 330,000 or so distinct CDR3 sequences. Germline V gene data show CDR1 as SGHRS and CDR2 as YFSETQ. The CDR3 contains 14 residues. The sequencing input was blood. The clonotype comes from a human donor with ulcerative colitis or Crohn's disease, or a healthy co-twin of an affected twin (not recorded which). The chain couples TRBV5-1 to TRBJ1-5; TCRdb indicates TRBD1, and absent DNA this call remains unverified. The CDR3 sequence is CASSLAPGAQHQHF.